What follows are 10 T cell receptor beta chains derived from one specimen sequenced in a study of cytomegalovirus exposure and HLA in healthy donors. PCR primers comprised 60 Vbeta and 13 Jbeta primers. Generated by immunoSEQ multiplex PCR, the TCRdb table keeps only in-frame clones and is missing some. The data hold around 160,000 clones, with around 78% observed a single time. The specimen sequenced was PBMCs. These receptors all stem from a woman in her thirties or forties in good health and CMV-seronegative.

The chain couples TRBV6-6 to TRBJ2-7; 9 bases align to TRBD1. In germline, CDR1 is MNHNY, CDR2 SVGAGI (reference sequence). The ends lost 7 bases at V and 3 bases at J; junction bases unmatched: 7. The CDR3 has 14 amino acids. The CDR3 protein is CASTLTGGYYEQYF. The CDR3 nucleotides read TGTGCCAGCACCTTGACAGGGGGGTACTACGAGCAGTACTTC.

This clone was picked up a small number of times. This sequence joins TRBV11-2 and TRBJ2-7, with D possibly matching TRBD2 (5 bases). Trimming shortened V by 5 bases and J by 2 bases, and 13 bases separated the two germline ends. The CDR3 is 14 residues long. Germline CDR1 is SGHAT and CDR2 is FQNNGV. The DNA of the CDR3 is TGTGCCAGCAGCCCCCAGAGCGGACCCTACGAGCAGTACTTC. Protein sequence: CASSPQSGPYEQYF. Full variable domain (missing parts from reference TRBV11-2 and TRBJ2-7): EAGVAQSPRYKIIEKRQSVAFWCNPISGHATLYWYQQILGQGPKLLIQFQNNGVVDDSQLPKDRFSAERLKGVDSTLKIQPAKLEDSAVYLCASSPQSGPYEQYFGPGTRLTVT.

About this clone: The same CDR3 is also encoded by other DNA sequences in this sample. The chain joins TRBV6-1 to TRBJ2-7; D call uncertain. This CDR3 contains 12 residues. The V gene's germline CDR1 is MNHNS and CDR2 SASEGT. V was clipped by 2 bases and J by 1 base, with 3 bases between them. The CDR3: CASSELSYEQYF. In DNA, the CDR3 is TGTGCCAGCAGTGAATTATCCTACGAGCAGTACTTC.

This clone was seen more than once but under ten times. The gene calls are TRBV27 and TRBJ2-7; weak D call: TRBD2 (5 bases). Germline CDR1 and CDR2: MNHEY and SMNVEV (reference sequence). The CDR3 runs 15 residues. Trimming removed 2 bases at V and 0 bases at J, with 11 bases between. CDR3: CASSLVGAASYEQYF. The CDR3 region has the DNA TGTGCCAGCAGTTTAGTGGGAGCGGCCTCCTACGAGCAGTACTTC.

This clone occurred once. This chain links TRBV2 with TRBJ2-1; D gene ambiguous. V lost 3 bases and J 3 bases, leaving 9 bases between the germline ends. This CDR3 is 14 amino acids long. Germline CDR1 SNHLY, CDR2 FYNNEI. DNA for the CDR3: TGTGCCAGCAGTGATTTGCGGATCTACAATGAGCAGTTCTTC. Translation: CASSDLRIYNEQFF.

This chain links TRBV28 with TRBJ1-2; 11 positions agree with TRBD1. The CDR3 is 15 amino acids. Germline CDR1 reads MDHEN; CDR2 reads SYDVKM. After removal of 5 bases from V and 4 bases from J, the junction contained 6 bases not matched to a gene. The CDR3 loop is CASSPPGTGGYGYTF. Written as DNA, the CDR3 is TGTGCCAGCAGTCCCCCCGGGACAGGGGGCTATGGCTACACCTTC.

V usage is TRBV5-4 and J usage is TRBJ1-1; 7 bases map to TRBD1. V shed 5 bases and J 5 bases; nucleotides not matched to a gene: 12. CDR3 length: 15 residues. The germline CDR1 and CDR2 sequences are SGHNT and YYREEE (reference sequence). In DNA form, the CDR3 reads TGTGCCAGCAGTCCAGGGGGGTCGGCGGGAACTGAAGCTTTCTTT. This encodes CASSPGGSAGTEAFF. The variable domain in full, completed from reference TRBV5-4 and TRBJ1-1, reads ETGVTQSPTHLIKTRGQQVTLRCSSQSGHNTVSWYQQALGQGPQFIFQYYREEENGRGNFPPRFSGLQFPNYSSELNVNALELDDSALYLCASSPGGSAGTEAFFGQGTRLTVV.

J is TRBJ2-1 and V is TRBV11-1, with D possibly TRBD1 on 5 matching bases. The germline V gene has CDR1 SGHAT and CDR2 FQDESV (reference sequence). V dropped 5 bases and J dropped 5 bases, with 22 bases sitting between them. The CDR3 consists of 17 residues. The CDR3 loop reads CASSRNQGPQRHNEQFF. CDR3 DNA sequence: TGTGCCAGCAGCCGAAATCAGGGTCCCCAAAGACACAATGAGCAGTTCTTC.

The chain recombines TRBV4-1 with TRBJ1-2, with D perhaps matching TRBD1 (6 bases). The germline gives CDR1 MGHRA, CDR2 YSYEKL. The CDR3 loop spans 14 amino acids. V was shortened by 0 bases and J by 8 bases, with 13 bases between the two germline ends. The CDR3 DNA reads as TGCGCCAGCAGCCAAGATAGAGGGGGACACGGCTACACCTTC. It encodes CASSQDRGGHGYTF.

Remarks on this clone: Its ends do not fully match the called genes, so a read error is possible. The rearrangement joins TRBV9 to TRBJ2-6; 7 nucleotides agree with TRBD1. Germline V lookup: CDR1 SGDLS, CDR2 YYNGEE. The CDR3 consists of 20 residues. For the CDR3, the DNA is TGTGCCAGCAGCGTAGTCCGATACAGGGGAAACAGCTCTGGGGCCAGCGTCCTGACTTTC. Amino acid sequence: CASSVVRYRGNSSGASVLTF.